The sample holds one count of the clone carrying this T cell receptor (beta chain). Germline V gene lookup returns CDR1 SQVTM and CDR2 ANQGSEA. V shed 5 bases and J shed 2 bases, with 12 bases lying between them. The CDR3 is 13 amino acids. The sample originates from a study of CD8 T cells in Susac syndrome. The RNA input was about 0.5 to 1 ug, and it was reverse transcribed with random hexamers. TCRdb processed the immunoSEQ multiplex PCR reads anew with MiXCR; each CDR3 protein has one entry. The profile covers approximately 150,000 distinct CDR3 sequences, with around 94% appearing a single time and roughly 0.099% taken by the ten largest.

Input material: CD4+ T cells from PBMCs. The rearrangement uses TRBV29-1 and TRBJ1-2; D unresolved. This sequence was found in a human donor with multiple sclerosis. CDR3 region: CSVSLGENYGYTF. CDR3 nucleotides: TGCAGCGTTTCCCTCGGGGAAAACTATGGCTACACCTTC.